This T cell receptor beta chain was identified in a study of cytomegalovirus exposure and HLA in healthy donors. Both 60 Vbeta primers and 13 Jbeta primers went into the PCR. Data came from immunoSEQ multiplex PCR; TCRdb stores just in-frame clones and leaves some out. Altogether approximately 120,000 clones are present, 80% being singletons, with the ten largest covering approximately 10%. Each of the donors was a healthy bone marrow donor. The source material was PBMCs. The sequence was obtained from a man aged 25-40 years in good health and CMV-seropositive.

For the CDR3, the DNA is TGTGCCAGCAGCCGTCCCGACAGGGTAGCTTTCTTT. This translates into CASSRPDRVAFF. The chain couples TRBV6-5 to TRBJ1-1; 7 bases map to TRBD1. There are 12 residues in the CDR3. With V trimmed by 6 bases and J by 10 bases, 8 bases remained unmatched. Germline lookup yields CDR1 MNHEY and CDR2 SVGAGI.